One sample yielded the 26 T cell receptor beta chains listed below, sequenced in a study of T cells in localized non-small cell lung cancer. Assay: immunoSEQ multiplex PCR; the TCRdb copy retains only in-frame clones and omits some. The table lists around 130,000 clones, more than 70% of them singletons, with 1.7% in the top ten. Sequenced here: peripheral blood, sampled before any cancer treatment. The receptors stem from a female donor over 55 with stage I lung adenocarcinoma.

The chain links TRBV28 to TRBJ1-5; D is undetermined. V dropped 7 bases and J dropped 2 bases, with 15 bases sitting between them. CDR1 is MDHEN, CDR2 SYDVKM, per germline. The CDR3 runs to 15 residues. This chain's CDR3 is CASILGRAGNQPQHF. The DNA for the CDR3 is TGTGCCAGCATACTTGGACGGGCGGGCAATCAGCCCCAGCATTTT. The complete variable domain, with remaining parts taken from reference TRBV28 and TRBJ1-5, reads DVKVTQSSRYLVKRTGEKVFLECVQDMDHENMFWYRQDPGLGLRLIYFSYDVKMKEKGDIPEGYSVSREKKERFSLILESASTNQTSMYLCASILGRAGNQPQHFGDGTRLSIL.

The CDR3, as DNA: TGTGCCAGCAGCTCGAACAGGGTGCCCTACAATGAGCAGTTCTTC. It specifies CASSSNRVPYNEQFF. The chain employs TRBV11-3 and TRBJ2-1, with a possible D match to TRBD1 (6 bases). There are 15 residues in the CDR3. The germline V gene has CDR1 SGHNT and CDR2 YENEEA. V was trimmed by 4 bases and J by 2 bases, leaving 12 bases between them.

CDR3 sequence: CASSPPGLANEKLFF. CDR3 coding DNA: TGTGCCAGCTCACCACCGGGGTTAGCTAATGAAAAACTGTTTTTT. The rearrangement uses TRBV18 and TRBJ1-4; unclear D gene. Deletions cut 0 bases from V and 3 bases from J, with 8 bases between. This CDR3 comprises 15 residues. Germline V gene lookup returns CDR1 KGHSH and CDR2 LQKENI.

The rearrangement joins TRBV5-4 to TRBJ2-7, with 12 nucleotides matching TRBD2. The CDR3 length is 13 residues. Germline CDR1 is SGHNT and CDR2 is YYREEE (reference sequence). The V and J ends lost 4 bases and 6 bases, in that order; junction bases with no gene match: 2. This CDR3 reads CASSPLAGGEQYF. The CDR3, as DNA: TGTGCCAGCAGCCCACTAGCGGGAGGCGAGCAGTACTTC.

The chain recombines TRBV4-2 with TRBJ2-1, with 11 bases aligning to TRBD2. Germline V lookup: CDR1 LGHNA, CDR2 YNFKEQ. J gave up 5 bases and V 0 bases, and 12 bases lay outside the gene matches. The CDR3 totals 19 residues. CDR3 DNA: TGTGCCAGCAGCCAAGATTGGGGACTAGCGGACCTGGGCCACAATGAGCAGTTCTTC. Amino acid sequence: CASSQDWGLADLGHNEQFF.

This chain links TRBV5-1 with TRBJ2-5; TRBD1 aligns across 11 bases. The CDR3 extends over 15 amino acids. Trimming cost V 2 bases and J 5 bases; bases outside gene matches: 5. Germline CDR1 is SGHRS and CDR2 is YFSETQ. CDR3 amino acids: CASSLGQGAWETQYF. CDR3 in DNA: TGCGCCAGCAGCTTAGGACAGGGGGCGTGGGAGACCCAGTACTTC.

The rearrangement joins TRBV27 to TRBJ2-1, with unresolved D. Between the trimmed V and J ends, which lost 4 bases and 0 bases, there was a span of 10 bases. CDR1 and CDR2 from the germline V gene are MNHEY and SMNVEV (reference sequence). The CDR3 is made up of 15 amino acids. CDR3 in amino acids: CASSSPTVSYNEQFF. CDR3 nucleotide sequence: TGTGCCAGCAGTTCGCCGACGGTCTCCTACAATGAGCAGTTCTTC.

The CDR3 coding sequence is TGCGCCAGCAATTCGGACCTGGATCAGCCCCAGCATTTT. Protein: CASNSDLDQPQHF. V gene TRBV10-1 combines with J gene TRBJ1-5; D unclear. Trimming left V 7 bases short and J 5 bases short, with 12 bases between. Germline CDR1 reads WNHNN; CDR2 reads SYGVQD (reference sequence). CDR3 length: 13 amino acids.

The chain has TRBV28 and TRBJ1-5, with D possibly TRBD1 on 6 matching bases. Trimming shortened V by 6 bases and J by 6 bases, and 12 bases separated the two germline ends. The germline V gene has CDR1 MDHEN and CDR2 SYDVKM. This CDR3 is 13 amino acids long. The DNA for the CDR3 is TGTGCCAGCAGGGGGCAGGGGACTCAGCCCCAGCATTTT. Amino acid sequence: CASRGQGTQPQHF.

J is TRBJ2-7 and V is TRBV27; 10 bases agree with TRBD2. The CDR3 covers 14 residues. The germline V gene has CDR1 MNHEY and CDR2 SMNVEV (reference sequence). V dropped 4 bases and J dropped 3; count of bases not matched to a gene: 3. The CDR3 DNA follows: TGTGCCAGCAGTTGGACTAGCGGAAACTACGAGCAGTACTTC. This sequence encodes CASSWTSGNYEQYF.

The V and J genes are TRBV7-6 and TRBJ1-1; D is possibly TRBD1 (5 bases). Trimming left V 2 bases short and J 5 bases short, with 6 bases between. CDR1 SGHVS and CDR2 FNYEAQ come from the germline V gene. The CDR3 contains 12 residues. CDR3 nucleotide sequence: TGTGCCAGCAGCTTATGGGGGACTGAAGCTTTCTTT. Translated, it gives CASSLWGTEAFF.

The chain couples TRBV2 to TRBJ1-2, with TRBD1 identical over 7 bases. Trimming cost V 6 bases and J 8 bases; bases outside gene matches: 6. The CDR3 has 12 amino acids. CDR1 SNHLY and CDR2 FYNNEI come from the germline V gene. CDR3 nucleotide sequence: TGTGCCAGCAGCTTACAGGGGTTAGGCTACACCTTC. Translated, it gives CASSLQGLGYTF.

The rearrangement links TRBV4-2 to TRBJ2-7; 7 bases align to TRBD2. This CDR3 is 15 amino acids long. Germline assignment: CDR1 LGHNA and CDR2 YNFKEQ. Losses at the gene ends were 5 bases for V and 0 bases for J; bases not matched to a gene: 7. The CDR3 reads CASSYSGSSSYEQYF. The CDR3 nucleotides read TGTGCCAGCAGCTATAGCGGGTCGAGCTCCTACGAGCAGTACTTC.

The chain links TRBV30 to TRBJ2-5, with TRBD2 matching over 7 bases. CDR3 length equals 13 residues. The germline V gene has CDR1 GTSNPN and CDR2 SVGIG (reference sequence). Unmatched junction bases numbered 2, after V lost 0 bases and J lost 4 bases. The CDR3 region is CAWSVVAGETQYF. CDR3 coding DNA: TGTGCCTGGAGTGTTGTAGCGGGAGAGACCCAGTACTTC.

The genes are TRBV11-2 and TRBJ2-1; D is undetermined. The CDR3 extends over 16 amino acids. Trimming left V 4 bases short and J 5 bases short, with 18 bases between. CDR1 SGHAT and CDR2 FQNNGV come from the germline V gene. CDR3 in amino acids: CASSSLGPRQHNEQFF. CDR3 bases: TGTGCCAGCAGCTCCCTCGGACCGAGGCAACACAATGAGCAGTTCTTC.

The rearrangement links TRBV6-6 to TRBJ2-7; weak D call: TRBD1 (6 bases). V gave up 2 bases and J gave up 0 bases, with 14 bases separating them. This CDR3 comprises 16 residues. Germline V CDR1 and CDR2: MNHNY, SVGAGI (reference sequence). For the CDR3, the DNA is TGTGCCAGCAGTTACCAGGGGTCCGTCCCCTCCTACGAGCAGTACTTC. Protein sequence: CASSYQGSVPSYEQYF.

The CDR3 region is CASIAALVNEQFF. In DNA form, the CDR3 reads TGTGCCAGCATAGCCGCGCTAGTTAATGAGCAGTTCTTC. This chain uses TRBV28 with TRBJ2-1; D ambiguous. The germline gives CDR1 MDHEN, CDR2 SYDVKM. The CDR3 has 13 residues. V lost 7 bases and J 7 bases, leaving 14 bases between the germline ends.

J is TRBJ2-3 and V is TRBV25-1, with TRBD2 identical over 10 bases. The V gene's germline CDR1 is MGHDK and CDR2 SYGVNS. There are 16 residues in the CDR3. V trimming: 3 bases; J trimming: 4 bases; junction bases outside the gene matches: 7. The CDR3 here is CASSDRTSGIADTQYF. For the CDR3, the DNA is TGTGCCAGCAGTGATCGGACTAGCGGCATAGCAGATACGCAGTATTTT. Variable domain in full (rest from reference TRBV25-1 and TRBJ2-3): EADIYQTPRYLVIGTGKKITLECSQTMGHDKMYWYQQDPGMELHLIHYSYGVNSTEKGDLSSESTVSRIRTEHFPLTLESARPSHTSQYLCASSDRTSGIADTQYFGPGTRLTVL.

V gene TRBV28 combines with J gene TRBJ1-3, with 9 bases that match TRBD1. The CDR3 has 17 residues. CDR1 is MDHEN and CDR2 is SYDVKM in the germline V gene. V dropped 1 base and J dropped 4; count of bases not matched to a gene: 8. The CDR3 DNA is TGTGCCAGCAGTTTATTTTTGACAGGGGGTTCGGGAAACACCATATATTTT. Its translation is CASSLFLTGGSGNTIYF.

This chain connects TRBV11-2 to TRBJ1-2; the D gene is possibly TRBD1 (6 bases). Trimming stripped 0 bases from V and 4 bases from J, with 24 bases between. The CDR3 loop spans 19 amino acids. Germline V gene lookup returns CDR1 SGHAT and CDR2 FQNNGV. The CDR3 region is CASSLDPMGGGVKSYGYTF. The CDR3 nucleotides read TGTGCCAGCAGCTTAGACCCAATGGGGGGGGGCGTTAAGAGCTATGGCTACACCTTC.

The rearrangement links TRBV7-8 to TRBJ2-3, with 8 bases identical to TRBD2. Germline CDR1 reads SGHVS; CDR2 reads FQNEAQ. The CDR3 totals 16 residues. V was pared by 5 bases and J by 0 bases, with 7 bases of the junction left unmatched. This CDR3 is CASSVTSGLSTDTQYF. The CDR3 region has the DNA TGTGCCAGCAGCGTCACTAGCGGACTAAGCACAGATACGCAGTATTTT. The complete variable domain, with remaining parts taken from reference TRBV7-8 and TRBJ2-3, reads GAGVSQSPRYKVAKRGQDVALRCDPISGHVSLFWYQQALGQGPEFLTYFQNEAQLDKSGLPSDRFFAERPEGSVSTLKIQRTQQEDSAVYLCASSVTSGLSTDTQYFGPGTRLTVL.

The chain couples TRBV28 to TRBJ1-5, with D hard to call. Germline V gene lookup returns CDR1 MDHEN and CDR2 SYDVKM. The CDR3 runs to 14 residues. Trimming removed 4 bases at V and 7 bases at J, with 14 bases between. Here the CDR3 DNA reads TGTGCCAGCAGTTATTTGGGAAAAACACAGCCCCAGCATTTT. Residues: CASSYLGKTQPQHF.

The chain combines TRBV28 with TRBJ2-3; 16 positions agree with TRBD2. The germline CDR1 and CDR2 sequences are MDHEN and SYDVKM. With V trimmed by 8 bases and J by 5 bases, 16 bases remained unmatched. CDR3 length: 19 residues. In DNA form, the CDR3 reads TGTGCCAGCCCGCCCCCAGGGACTAGCGGGAGGGTATTGATAGATACGCAGTATTTT. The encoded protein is CASPPPGTSGRVLIDTQYF.

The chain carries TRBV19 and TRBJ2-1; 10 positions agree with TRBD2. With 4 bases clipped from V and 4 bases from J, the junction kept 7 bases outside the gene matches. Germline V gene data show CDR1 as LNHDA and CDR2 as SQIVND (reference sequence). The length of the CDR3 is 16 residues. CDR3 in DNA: TGTGCCAGTAGTACCAAGGGACTAGCGTCTTACAATGAGCAGTTCTTC. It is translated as CASSTKGLASYNEQFF.

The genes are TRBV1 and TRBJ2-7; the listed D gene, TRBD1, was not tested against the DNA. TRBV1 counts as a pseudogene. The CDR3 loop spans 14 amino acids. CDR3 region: CTSSQDGDSYEQYF. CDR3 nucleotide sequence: TGCACCAGCAGCCAAGATGGGGACAGTTACGAGCAGTACTTC.

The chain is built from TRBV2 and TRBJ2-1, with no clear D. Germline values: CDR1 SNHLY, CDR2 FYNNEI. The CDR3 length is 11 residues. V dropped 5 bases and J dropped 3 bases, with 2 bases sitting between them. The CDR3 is CASSFYNEQFF. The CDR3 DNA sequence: TGTGCCAGCAGTTTCTACAATGAGCAGTTCTTC.